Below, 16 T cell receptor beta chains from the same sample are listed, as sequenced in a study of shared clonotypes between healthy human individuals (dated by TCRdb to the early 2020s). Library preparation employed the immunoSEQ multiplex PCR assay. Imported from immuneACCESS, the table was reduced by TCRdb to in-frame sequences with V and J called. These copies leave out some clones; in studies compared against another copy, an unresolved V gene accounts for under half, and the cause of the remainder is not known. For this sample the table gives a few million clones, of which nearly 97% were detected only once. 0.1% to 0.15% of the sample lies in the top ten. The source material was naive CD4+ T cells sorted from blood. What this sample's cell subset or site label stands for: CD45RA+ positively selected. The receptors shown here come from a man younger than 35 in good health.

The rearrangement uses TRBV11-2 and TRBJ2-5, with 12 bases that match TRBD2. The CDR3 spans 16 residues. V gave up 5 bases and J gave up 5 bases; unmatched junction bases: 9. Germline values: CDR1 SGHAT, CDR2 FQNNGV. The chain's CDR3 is CASSPRLAGVRETQYF. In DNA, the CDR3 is TGTGCCAGCAGCCCGCGACTAGCGGGAGTTCGGGAGACCCAGTACTTC.

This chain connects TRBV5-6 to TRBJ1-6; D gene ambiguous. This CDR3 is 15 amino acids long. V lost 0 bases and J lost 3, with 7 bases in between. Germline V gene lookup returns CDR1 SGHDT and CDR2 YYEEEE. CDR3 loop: CASSLAGFYNSPLHF. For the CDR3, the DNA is TGTGCCAGCAGCTTGGCAGGATTCTATAATTCACCCCTCCACTTT.

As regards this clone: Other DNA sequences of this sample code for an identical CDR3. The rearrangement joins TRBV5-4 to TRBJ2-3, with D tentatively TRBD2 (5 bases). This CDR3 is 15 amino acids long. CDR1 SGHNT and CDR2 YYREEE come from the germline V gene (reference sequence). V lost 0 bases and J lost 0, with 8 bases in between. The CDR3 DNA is TGTGCCAGCAGCTTGGGCGGAGGTAGCACAGATACGCAGTATTTT. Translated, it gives CASSLGGGSTDTQYF.

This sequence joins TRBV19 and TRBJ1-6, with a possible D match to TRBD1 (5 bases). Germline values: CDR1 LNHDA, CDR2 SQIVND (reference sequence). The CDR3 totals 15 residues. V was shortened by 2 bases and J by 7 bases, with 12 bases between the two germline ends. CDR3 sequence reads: CASSILTWGNSPLHF. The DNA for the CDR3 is TGTGCCAGTAGTATACTAACTTGGGGGAATTCACCCCTCCACTTT.

CDR3 region: CAWSPLMGGRQPQHF. The CDR3 nucleotides read TGTGCCTGGAGTCCCCTGATGGGGGGCCGTCAGCCCCAGCATTTT. This rearrangement joins TRBV30 to TRBJ1-5, with TRBD1 as a possible D gene (6 bases). Germline-derived CDR1 and CDR2 are GTSNPN and SVGIG (reference sequence). This CDR3 has 15 amino acids. V lost 2 bases and J 6 bases, leaving 17 bases between the germline ends.

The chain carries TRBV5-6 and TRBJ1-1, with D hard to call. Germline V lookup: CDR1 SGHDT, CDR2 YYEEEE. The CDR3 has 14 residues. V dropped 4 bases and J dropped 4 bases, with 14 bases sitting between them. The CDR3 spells CASSPTVAGTEAFF. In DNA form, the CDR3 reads TGTGCCAGCAGCCCGACCGTGGCGGGCACTGAAGCTTTCTTT.

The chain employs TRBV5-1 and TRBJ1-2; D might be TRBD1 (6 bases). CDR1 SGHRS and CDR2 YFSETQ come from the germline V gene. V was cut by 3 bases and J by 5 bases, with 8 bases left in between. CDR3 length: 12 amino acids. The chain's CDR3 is CASSSTGYGYTF. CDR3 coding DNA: TGCGCCAGCAGCTCCACAGGGTATGGCTACACCTTC.

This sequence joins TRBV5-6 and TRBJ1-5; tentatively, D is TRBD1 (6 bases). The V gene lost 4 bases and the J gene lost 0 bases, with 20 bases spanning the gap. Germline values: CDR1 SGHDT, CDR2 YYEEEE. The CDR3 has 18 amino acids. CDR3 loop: CASSLAWGGWDSNQPQHF. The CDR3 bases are TGTGCCAGCAGCCTAGCTTGGGGGGGCTGGGATAGCAATCAGCCCCAGCATTTT.

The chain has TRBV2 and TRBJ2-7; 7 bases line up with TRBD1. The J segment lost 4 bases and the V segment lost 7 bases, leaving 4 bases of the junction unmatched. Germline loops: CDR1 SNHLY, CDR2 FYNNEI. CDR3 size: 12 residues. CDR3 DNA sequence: TGTGCCAGCACGGGACAGTTTTACGAGCAGTACTTC. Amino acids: CASTGQFYEQYF.

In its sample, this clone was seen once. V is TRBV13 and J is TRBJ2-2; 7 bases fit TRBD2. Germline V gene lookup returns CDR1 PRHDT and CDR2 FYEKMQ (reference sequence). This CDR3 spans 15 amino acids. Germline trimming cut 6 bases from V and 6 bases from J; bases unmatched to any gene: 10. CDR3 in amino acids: CASRRGGSGSGELFF. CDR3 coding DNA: TGTGCCAGCAGAAGGGGCGGGAGTGGGTCCGGGGAGCTGTTTTTT.

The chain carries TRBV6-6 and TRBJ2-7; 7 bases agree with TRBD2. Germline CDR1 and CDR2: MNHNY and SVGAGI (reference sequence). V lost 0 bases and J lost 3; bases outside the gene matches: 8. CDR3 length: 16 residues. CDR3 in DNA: TGTGCCAGCAGTTACTCTTACCGGGACTACCTCTACGAGCAGTACTTC. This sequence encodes CASSYSYRDYLYEQYF.

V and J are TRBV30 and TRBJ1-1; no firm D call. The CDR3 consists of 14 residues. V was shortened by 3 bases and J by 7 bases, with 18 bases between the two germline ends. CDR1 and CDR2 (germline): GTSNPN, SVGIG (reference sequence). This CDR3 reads CAWSLIHPSVEAFF. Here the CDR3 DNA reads TGTGCCTGGAGCCTAATACACCCGAGCGTTGAAGCTTTCTTT.

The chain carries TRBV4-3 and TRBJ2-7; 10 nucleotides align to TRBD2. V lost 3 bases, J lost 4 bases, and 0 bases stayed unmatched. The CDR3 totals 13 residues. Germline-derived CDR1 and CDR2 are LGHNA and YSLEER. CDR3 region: CASSQGLAYEQYF. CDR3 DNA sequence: TGCGCCAGCAGCCAGGGACTAGCGTACGAGCAGTACTTC.

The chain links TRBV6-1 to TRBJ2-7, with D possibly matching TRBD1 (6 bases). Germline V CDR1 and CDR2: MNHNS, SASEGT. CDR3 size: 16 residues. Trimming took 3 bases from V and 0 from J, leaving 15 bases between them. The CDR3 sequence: CASSDKGQWNSYEQYF. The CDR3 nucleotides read TGTGCCAGCAGTGACAAGGGACAATGGAACTCCTACGAGCAGTACTTC.

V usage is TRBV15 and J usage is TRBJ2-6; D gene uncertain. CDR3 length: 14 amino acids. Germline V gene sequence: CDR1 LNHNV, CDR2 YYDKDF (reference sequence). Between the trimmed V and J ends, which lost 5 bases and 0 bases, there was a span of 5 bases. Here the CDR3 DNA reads TGTGCCACCAGCGTCAACTCTGGGGCCAACGTCCTGACTTTC. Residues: CATSVNSGANVLTF.

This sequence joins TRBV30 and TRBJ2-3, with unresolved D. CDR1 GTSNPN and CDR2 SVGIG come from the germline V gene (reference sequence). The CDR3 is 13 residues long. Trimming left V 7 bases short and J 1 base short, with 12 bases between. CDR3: CAYDFGGTDTQYF. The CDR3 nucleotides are TGTGCCTACGACTTTGGGGGCACAGATACGCAGTATTTT.